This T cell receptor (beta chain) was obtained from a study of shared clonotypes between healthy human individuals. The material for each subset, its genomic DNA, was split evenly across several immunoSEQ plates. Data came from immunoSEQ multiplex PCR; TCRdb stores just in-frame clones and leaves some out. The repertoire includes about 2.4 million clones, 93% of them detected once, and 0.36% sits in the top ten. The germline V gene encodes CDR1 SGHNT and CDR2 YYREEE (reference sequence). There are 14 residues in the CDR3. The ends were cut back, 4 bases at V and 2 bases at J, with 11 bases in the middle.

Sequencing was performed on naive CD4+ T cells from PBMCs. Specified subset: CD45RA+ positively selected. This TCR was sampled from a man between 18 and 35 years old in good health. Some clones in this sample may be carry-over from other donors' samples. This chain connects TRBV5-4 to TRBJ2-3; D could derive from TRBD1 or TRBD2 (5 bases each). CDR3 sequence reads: CASSRGTFTDTQYF. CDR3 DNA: TGTGCCAGCAGCCGTGGGACCTTCACAGATACGCAGTATTTT. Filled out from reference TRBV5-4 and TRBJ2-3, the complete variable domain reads ETGVTQSPTHLIKTRGQQVTLRCSSQSGHNTVSWYQQALGQGPQFIFQYYREEENGRGNFPPRFSGLQFPNYSSELNVNALELDDSALYLCASSRGTFTDTQYFGPGTRLTVL.